A single sample is the source of the 5 T cell receptor beta chains below, sequenced in a study of CD8+ T cells in alopecia areata. Treatment described: oral pan-JAK inhibitor, 5-10 mg twice daily. cDNA serving as the sequencing template came from extracted, reverse transcribed RNA. Libraries were prepared by immunoSEQ multiplex PCR; TCRdb keeps only in-frame clonotypes and omits some of them. The table has 200,000 to 250,000 clones, 66% seen once. The sequencing here drew on CD4+ T cells sorted from blood, taken at roughly week 45, from a patient treated with tofacitinib. The receptors shown here come from a human donor with alopecia areata.

This clone was seen a few times. This chain uses TRBV29-1 with TRBJ2-7; TRBD1 matches 9 bases. Trimming cost V 4 bases and J 7 bases; bases outside gene matches: 14. The CDR3 is 15 amino acids. Germline V gene sequence: CDR1 SQVTM, CDR2 ANQGSEA. Here the CDR3 reads CSVVTGTGLSEEQYF. The CDR3, as DNA: TGCAGCGTTGTTACCGGGACAGGGCTTTCCGAGGAGCAGTACTTC.

This clone came up a few times. This sequence joins TRBV10-3 and TRBJ2-2; maybe TRBD1 (6 bases). V was pared by 7 bases and J by 7 bases, with 13 bases between. This CDR3 is built from 13 residues. The germline gives CDR1 ENHRY, CDR2 SYGVKD. CDR3 DNA: TGTGCCATCAATACAGGGAAATTCGGGGAGCTGTTTTTT. It translates to CAINTGKFGELFF.

This clone was counted only a few times. V gene TRBV30 combines with J gene TRBJ1-2; maybe TRBD1 (6 bases). With 4 bases removed from V and 5 bases from J, the gap between germline ends came to 14 bases. This CDR3 comprises 13 residues. Germline V lookup: CDR1 GTSNPN, CDR2 SVGIG (reference sequence). The CDR3 region has the DNA TGTGCCTGGAAACCCGGGACACCGTATGGCTACACCTTC. It specifies CAWKPGTPYGYTF.

V and J are TRBV5-1 and TRBJ2-7; either TRBD1 or TRBD2 may fit D (5 bases each). This CDR3 contains 15 residues. Per germline, CDR1 SGHRS and CDR2 YFSETQ. The V end was cut by 0 bases, the J end by 4 bases, with 14 bases between. The CDR3 reads CASSLAVGELYEQYF. The CDR3 DNA reads as TGCGCCAGCAGCTTGGCCGTGGGGGAATTGTACGAGCAGTACTTC.

The chain joins TRBV9 to TRBJ2-6, with 7 positions matching TRBD2. Germline CDR1 reads SGDLS; CDR2 reads YYNGEE. The ends lost 4 bases at V and 4 bases at J; junction bases unmatched: 8. The CDR3 extends over 16 amino acids. In nucleotides, the CDR3 is TGTGCCAGCAGCCCCTTCGGGGGGTCCGGGGCCAACGTCCTGACTTTC. It translates to CASSPFGGSGANVLTF.